This TCR beta chain came from a study of Graves' ophthalmopathy and Graves' hyperthyroidism. With respect to this clonotype: Its antigen is still unknown.

Patients were excluded if they had other autoimmune diseases or uncontrolled infections, and likewise if pregnancy or lactation applied. The study amplified TCR beta CDR3 regions using RNA transcripts. A first-round RT-PCR used HTBI primers, followed by a second-round multiplex PCR. MiXCR, applied by TCRdb to the multiplex PCR reads, yields one record per CDR3 protein. Found here are hundreds of thousands of distinct CDR3 sequences, roughly two fifths of them singletons; the top ten hold approximately 43%. Notes on the study in general: Discriminating ophthalmopathy from stable hyperthyroidism, a 13-signature model attained a sensitivity of about 88% and a specificity of almost 83%. In blood, most expanded thyroid clonotypes above 0.001 frequency were also detected. The model's prediction of ophthalmopathy progression had 70.59% sensitivity and around 72% specificity.

This TCR was sampled from an adult man with Graves' ophthalmopathy. Material: peripheral blood.

CDR3 DNA sequence: TGTGCCAGCGATGTTAGGGGGAACACTGAAGCTTTCTTT. This sequence encodes CASDVRGNTEAFF. The chain has TRBV6-1 and TRBJ1-1, with D maybe TRBD1 (5 bases). Germline CDR1 and CDR2: MNHNS and SASEGT. Trimming removed 8 bases at V and 1 base at J, with 11 bases between. The CDR3 has 13 amino acids.